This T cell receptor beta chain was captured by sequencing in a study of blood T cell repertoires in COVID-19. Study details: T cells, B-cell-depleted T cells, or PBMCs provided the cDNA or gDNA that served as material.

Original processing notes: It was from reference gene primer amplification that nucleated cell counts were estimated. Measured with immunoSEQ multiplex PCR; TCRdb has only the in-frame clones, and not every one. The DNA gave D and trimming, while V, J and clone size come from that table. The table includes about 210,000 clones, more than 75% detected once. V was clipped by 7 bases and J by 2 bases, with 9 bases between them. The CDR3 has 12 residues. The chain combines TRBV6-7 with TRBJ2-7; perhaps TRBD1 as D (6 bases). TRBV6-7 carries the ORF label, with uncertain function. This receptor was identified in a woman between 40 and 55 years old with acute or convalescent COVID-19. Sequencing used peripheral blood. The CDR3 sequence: CASTGQTYEQYF. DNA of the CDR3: TGTGCCAGCACAGGACAGACCTACGAGCAGTACTTC.